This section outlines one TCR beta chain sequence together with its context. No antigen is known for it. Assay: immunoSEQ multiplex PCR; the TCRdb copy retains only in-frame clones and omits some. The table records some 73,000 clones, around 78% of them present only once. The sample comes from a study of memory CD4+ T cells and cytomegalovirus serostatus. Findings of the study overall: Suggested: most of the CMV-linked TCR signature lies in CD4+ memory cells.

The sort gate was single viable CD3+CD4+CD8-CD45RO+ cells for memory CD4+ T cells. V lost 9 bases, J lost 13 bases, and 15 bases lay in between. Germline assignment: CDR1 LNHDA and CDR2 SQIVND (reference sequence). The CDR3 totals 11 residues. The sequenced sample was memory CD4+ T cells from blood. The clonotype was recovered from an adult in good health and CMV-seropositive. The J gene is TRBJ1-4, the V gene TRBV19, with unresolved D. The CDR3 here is CASQALEVLFF. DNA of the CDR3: TGTGCCAGCCAAGCCTTAGAGGTACTGTTTTTT.